A selection of T cell receptor beta chains follows, all from one sample in a study of early T cells in non-severe SARS-CoV-2 infection. TCRdb re-derived calls from the 5' RACE reads in MiXCR, one entry per CDR3 protein. The repertoire has about 60,000 distinct CDR3 sequences, approximately 9% of them found once; the top ten carry 17%. Sequences were obtained from whole blood. These receptors all stem from an adult who was a healthcare worker with PCR-confirmed SARS-CoV-2 infection or an uninfected control (not recorded which). Both conserved end residues are part of each CDR3. Fields, in order: CDR3 length, J gene, V gene, CDR3 protein.

18 TRBJ2-1 TRBV7-6 CASSLEGVGRTSGTEQFF
14 TRBJ2-3 TRBV20-1 CSAQIPARPDTQYF
13 TRBJ2-2 TRBV7-9 CASSPQNTGELFF
14 TRBJ2-5 TRBV24-1 CATISLQGRKTQYF
14 TRBJ2-1 TRBV5-1 CASSLREVDNEQFF
12 TRBJ2-2 TRBV5-6 CASSFGTGELFF
15 TRBJ1-1 TRBV7-9 CASSFPSGVGTEAFF
18 TRBJ1-5 TRBV5-5 CASSPVPGQGGGNQPQHF
13 TRBJ1-1 TRBV10-3 CAITEQGNTEAFF
15 TRBJ1-2 TRBV20-1 CSARDQGQGLYGYTF
14 TRBJ1-2 TRBV29-1 CSVGTETGGYGYTF
18 TRBJ2-1 TRBV4-1 CASSQDPGHQSSYNEQFF
15 TRBJ2-1 TRBV6-2/TRBV6-3 CASSTGQGEYNEQFF
15 TRBJ1-6 TRBV5-1 CASSSRTGIDSPLHF
16 TRBJ2-3 TRBV4-3 CASSPTTGQGTDTQYF
13 TRBJ2-7 TRBV4-2 CASSQDNFYEQYF
15 TRBJ2-2 TRBV7-9 CASSLNGAGTGELFF
11 TRBJ2-7 TRBV6-2/TRBV6-3 CASSYYHEQYF
11 TRBJ2-5 TRBV20-1 CSAGPGETQYF
16 TRBJ2-3 TRBV7-2 CASSLGTAGRGDTQYF
14 TRBJ2-1 TRBV20-1 CSALLAGGHNEQFF
13 TRBJ2-3 TRBV24-1 CATSTGGADTQYF
15 TRBJ2-2 TRBV9 CASSRRTQGTGELFF
19 TRBJ2-6 TRBV24-1 CATSDPILAGASGANVLTF
15 TRBJ1-1 TRBV12-3/TRBV12-4 CASSPWPSSNTEAFF
15 TRBJ2-7 TRBV7-9 CASSSRGPDPYEQYF
14 TRBJ2-5 TRBV7-2 CASSRPLAGISQYF
14 TRBJ2-1 TRBV6-5 CASRRDRIYNEQFF
12 TRBJ2-7 TRBV28 CASSLKSYEQYF
17 TRBJ2-7 TRBV3-1 CASSQDRSGRAVYEQYF
17 TRBJ2-5 TRBV7-9 CASSSWTSGRARETQYF
15 TRBJ2-2 TRBV27 CASKRDSLNTGELFF
13 TRBJ1-3 TRBV20-1 CSAGAGTENTIYF
15 TRBJ2-3 TRBV20-1 CSARETSGLSNTQYF
12 TRBJ1-1 TRBV6-2/TRBV6-3 CASSYEGARGFF
15 TRBJ1-5 TRBV20-1 CSARGREGPNQPQHF
13 TRBJ2-2 TRBV28 CVSGQTNTGELFF
15 TRBJ2-2 TRBV24-1 CATSDHRQGIGELFF
12 TRBJ2-7 TRBV28 CASFRYSYEQYF
16 TRBJ1-1 TRBV28 CASWGPWSRVNTEAFF
15 TRBJ2-3 TRBV7-2 CASSFRHRSTDTQYF
14 TRBJ1-1 TRBV12-3/TRBV12-4 CASSLREGLTEAFF
13 TRBJ1-1 TRBV29-1 CSVEEGGSTEAFF
14 TRBJ2-4 TRBV12-3/TRBV12-4 CASKMGQGKNIQYF
15 TRBJ2-1 TRBV12-3/TRBV12-4 CASSPWTAANNEQFF
15 TRBJ2-7 TRBV4-1 CASSQDRDRAYEQYF
15 TRBJ2-5 TRBV29-1 CSVEMSSGRQETQYF
15 TRBJ2-5 TRBV4-3 CASSQDIGRAETQYF
14 TRBJ1-2 TRBV2 CASSGQGQIYGYTF
15 TRBJ1-5 TRBV28 CASTWTGGRNQPQHF
16 TRBJ1-5 TRBV5-5 CASSLEGTGVNQPQHF
14 TRBJ1-1 TRBV6-5 CASSKKRGQTEAFF
13 TRBJ1-2 TRBV7-9 CASSNGTGKGYTF
14 TRBJ1-3 TRBV6-6 CASGPRGAGNTIYF
15 TRBJ2-6 TRBV7-3 CASRIAGDGANVLTF